This paragraph reports one TCR beta chain. The data stem from a study of blood T cell repertoires in COVID-19. The CDR3 contains 14 residues. Germline V gives CDR1 SGHNT, CDR2 YYREEE (reference sequence). V lost 5 bases and J lost 3, with 14 bases in between. TCRdb's copy holds only in-frame clones and misses some; the assay was immunoSEQ multiplex PCR. The table has approximately 79,000 clones, 75% to 90% seen once; the top ten hold around 0.6%. The material sequenced was peripheral blood. The rearrangement links TRBV5-4 to TRBJ2-5; D is perhaps TRBD1 (5 bases). The sequence was collected from a man aged 55 to 69 with acute or convalescent COVID-19. The CDR3 nucleotides read TGTGCCAGCAGGTCAGTGGGGCGTGAAGAGACCCAGTACTTC. Its protein is CASRSVGREETQYF.